These T cell receptor beta chains were read from a single sample in a study of glioma-infiltrating T cells after dendritic cell vaccination. Data came from immunoSEQ multiplex PCR; TCRdb stores just in-frame clones and leaves some out. The top ten clones hold approximately 6.6% of a sample with fewer than 90,000 clones, around 83% of them seen once. The sequences come from blood, collected after dendritic cell vaccination. Every receptor here comes from a human donor with glioblastoma. CDR3s include the opening cysteine and the closing phenylalanine or tryptophan. A D gene is named only where the DNA matches it firmly. Some rows have no size entry. The others give once, few or many, or a class for an expanded clone.

J | size | D | V | CDR3 | DNA
TRBJ2-1 | . | TRBD1 | TRBV7-2 | CASSLATGVYNEQFF | TGTGCCAGCAGCTTAGCGACAGGGGTCTACAATGAGCAGTTCTTC
TRBJ2-7 | . | TRBD2 | TRBV6-1 | CASSEGLAGRYEQYF | TGTGCCAGCAGTGAAGGACTAGCGGGGCGGTACGAGCAGTACTTC
TRBJ1-4 | . | . | TRBV30 | CAWRRVEMAEKLFF | TGTGCCTGGAGGAGGGTAGAGATGGCTGAAAAACTGTTTTTT
TRBJ2-1 | . | TRBD2 | TRBV11-1 | CASSSEGLAENEQFF | TGTGCCAGCAGCTCCGAGGGACTAGCTGAGAATGAGCAGTTCTTC
TRBJ2-7 | few | . | TRBV28 | CASSSSGPEQYF | TGTGCCAGCAGTTCTTCAGGTCCCGAGCAGTACTTC
TRBJ2-1 | . | . | TRBV19 | CASSARQEAYNEQFF | TGTGCCAGTAGTGCACGCCAGGAAGCCTACAATGAGCAGTTCTTC
TRBJ1-4 | few | TRBD1 | TRBV19 | CASSQQGAYEKLFF | TGTGCCAGTAGTCAACAGGGGGCATATGAAAAACTGTTTTTT
TRBJ1-1 | . | . | TRBV18 | CASSSGMNTEAFF | TGTGCCAGCTCCTCCGGGATGAACACTGAAGCTTTCTTT
TRBJ2-5 | . | TRBD2 | TRBV7-2 | CASRIAGEETQYF | TGTGCCAGCAGAATAGCGGGGGAAGAGACCCAGTACTTC
TRBJ1-2 | . | . | TRBV27 | CASSGTEYYGYTF | TGTGCCAGCAGTGGAACAGAATACTATGGCTACACCTTC
TRBJ1-2 | . | TRBD1 | TRBV6-6 | CASSSRDSYYGYTF | TGTGCCAGCAGTTCCCGGGACAGTTACTATGGCTACACCTTC
TRBJ1-2 | few | TRBD1 | TRBV2 | CASSGQGNKGGYTF | TGTGCCAGCAGCGGACAGGGAAACAAGGGTGGCTACACCTTC
TRBJ2-7 | once | TRBD1 | TRBV2 | CASSDRGLPYEQYF | TGTGCCAGCAGTGACAGGGGGCTACCCTACGAGCAGTACTTC
TRBJ2-3 | . | . | TRBV25-1 | CASQDRNYTDTQYF | TGTGCCAGCCAAGACAGGAATTACACAGATACGCAGTATTTT
TRBJ2-3 | . | TRBD2 | TRBV7-9 | CASSLILAGTDTQYF | TGTGCCAGCAGCTTGATCCTAGCGGGCACAGATACGCAGTATTTT
TRBJ2-3 | . | . | TRBV25-1 | CASSRQGTDTQYF | TGTGCCAGCAGCAGACAGGGCACAGATACGCAGTATTTT
TRBJ1-4 | . | . | TRBV7-6 | CASRASGGDNEKLFF | TGTGCCAGCAGGGCTAGCGGCGGGGATAATGAAAAACTGTTTTTT
TRBJ2-7 | . | TRBD1 | TRBV6-5 | CASSYGGTGVNEQYF | TGTGCCAGCAGTTACGGCGGGACAGGGGTCAACGAGCAGTACTTC
TRBJ2-5 | . | TRBD1 | TRBV6-6 | CASRKTGGKETQYF | TGTGCCAGCAGAAAAACAGGGGGCAAAGAGACCCAGTACTTC
TRBJ2-1 | . | . | TRBV29-1 | CSSLISGGNEQFF | TGCAGCTCCCTGATAAGTGGGGGGAATGAGCAGTTCTTC
TRBJ2-6 | . | TRBD1 | TRBV19 | CASSIDPRGLSGANVLTF | TGTGCCAGTAGTATAGATCCCAGGGGGCTCTCTGGGGCCAACGTCCTGACTTTC
TRBJ1-3 | . | . | TRBV2 | CASRLQGSGNTIYF | TGTGCCAGCAGATTACAGGGTTCTGGAAACACCATATATTTT
TRBJ2-6 | . | . | TRBV27 | CASSYDGKKSGANVLTF | TGTGCCAGCAGTTATGACGGGAAAAAATCTGGGGCCAACGTCCTGACTTTC
TRBJ2-7 | . | TRBD2 | TRBV9 | CASSAGTSGVEQYF | TGTGCCAGCAGCGCGGGGACTAGCGGGGTGGAGCAGTACTTC
TRBJ1-5 | few | . | TRBV5-6 | CASSLRRLTNQPQHF | TGTGCCAGCAGCTTGCGCAGGCTAACAAATCAGCCCCAGCATTTT
TRBJ2-1 | . | TRBD2 | TRBV5-1 | CASSLSGGGSEQFF | TGCGCCAGCAGCTTGAGCGGGGGAGGGAGTGAGCAGTTCTTC
TRBJ2-5 | . | TRBD1 | TRBV27 | CASSLQGARETQYF | TGTGCCAGCAGTTTACAGGGGGCGCGGGAGACCCAGTACTTC
TRBJ1-1 | once | . | TRBV29-1 | CSVGGHSRTMNTEAFF | TGCAGCGTTGGGGGACATTCGCGAACTATGAACACTGAAGCTTTCTTT
TRBJ2-5 | . | . | TRBV7-2 | CASSLMAGPETQYF | TGTGCCAGCAGCTTAATGGCGGGACCAGAGACCCAGTACTTC
TRBJ1-4 | once | . | TRBV6-4 | CASSECRGGNEKLFF | TGTGCCAGCAGTGAGTGTAGGGGCGGTAATGAAAAACTGTTTTTT
TRBJ1-1 | once | . | TRBV30 | CAWSVLANTEAFF | TGTGCCTGGAGTGTACTCGCGAACACTGAAGCTTTCTTT
TRBJ1-2 | . | . | TRBV25-1 | CASSEYNEGVDYGYTF | TGTGCCAGCAGTGAATATAATGAGGGGGTGGACTATGGCTACACCTTC
TRBJ1-1 | . | . | TRBV7-2 | CASSLALMRGNTEAFF | TGTGCCAGCAGCTTAGCCTTAATGCGAGGGAACACTGAAGCTTTCTTT
TRBJ2-7 | . | TRBD2 | TRBV5-1 | CASSLGLADSYEQYF | TGCGCCAGCAGCTTGGGACTAGCGGACTCCTACGAGCAGTACTTC
TRBJ1-1 | . | . | TRBV7-2 | CASSAGAGTEAFF | TGTGCCAGCAGCGCCGGGGCGGGGACTGAAGCTTTCTTT
TRBJ1-2 | . | TRBD1 | TRBV7-2 | CASSLRGQASTYGYTF | TGTGCCAGCAGCTTGCGGGGACAGGCCAGCACCTATGGCTACACCTTC
TRBJ1-5 | . | . | TRBV5-1 | CASSLGTEGQPQHF | TGCGCCAGCAGCTTGGGGACAGAGGGGCAGCCCCAGCATTTT
TRBJ2-6 | . | . | TRBV6-1 | CASTGAGANVLTF | TGTGCCAGCACGGGGGCTGGGGCCAACGTCCTGACTTTC
TRBJ2-7 | . | TRBD1 | TRBV19 | CASGTGTGGSYEQYF | TGTGCCAGCGGAACCGGGACAGGGGGTTCCTACGAGCAGTACTTC
TRBJ1-1 | . | TRBD1 | TRBV7-9 | CASSMGQGMITEAFF | TGTGCCAGCAGCATGGGACAGGGGATGATCACTGAAGCTTTCTTT
TRBJ1-5 | . | . | TRBV6-1 | CASSEYFNQPQHF | TGTGCCAGCAGTGAATACTTTAATCAGCCCCAGCATTTT
TRBJ1-2 | . | TRBD1 | TRBV7-2 | CASSSSGTGHGYTF | TGTGCCAGCAGCTCCTCCGGGACAGGTCATGGCTACACCTTC
TRBJ1-6 | few | . | TRBV5-4 | CASSQDLNSPLHF | TGTGCCAGCAGCCAGGACTTGAATTCACCCCTCCACTTT
TRBJ1-5 | once | . | TRBV6-5 | CASSAADGGNQPQHF | TGTGCCAGCAGCGCAGCGGACGGGGGCAATCAGCCCCAGCATTTT
TRBJ2-1 | . | . | TRBV9 | CASSVVEVAYNEQFF | TGTGCCAGCAGCGTAGTAGAGGTAGCCTACAATGAGCAGTTCTTC
TRBJ1-5 | . | . | TRBV5-1 | CASSLAGGTEPQHF | TGCGCCAGCAGCTTGGCCGGCGGAACGGAGCCCCAGCATTTT
TRBJ2-7 | . | TRBD1 | TRBV27 | CASSPRTGATYEQYF | TGTGCCAGCAGTCCGAGGACAGGGGCAACCTACGAGCAGTACTTC
TRBJ1-1 | . | . | TRBV10-3 | CAIRPYGEFAEAFF | TGTGCCATCAGACCGTACGGGGAATTCGCTGAAGCTTTCTTT
TRBJ2-3 | few | . | TRBV2 | CASSEVLQASSTDTQYF | TGTGCCAGCAGTGAGGTTCTCCAGGCCTCTAGCACAGATACGCAGTATTTT
TRBJ2-5 | . | TRBD2 | TRBV9 | CASSVEGAGGLPYQETQYF | TGTGCCAGCAGCGTAGAAGGGGCGGGAGGACTACCGTACCAAGAGACCCAGTACTTC
TRBJ1-2 | . | TRBD1 | TRBV5-8 | CASSSLRGPGYGYTF | TGTGCCAGCAGCTCGCTCAGGGGGCCTGGCTATGGCTACACCTTC
TRBJ1-1 | . | . | TRBV2 | CASTPGRSQGTEAFF | TGTGCCAGCACCCCAGGACGGAGTCAGGGCACTGAAGCTTTCTTT
TRBJ1-5 | . | . | TRBV15 | CATSRAGDMGPQHF | TGTGCCACCAGCAGAGCTGGGGACATGGGGCCCCAGCATTTT
TRBJ2-3 | . | . | TRBV9 | CASSVLADTQYF | TGTGCCAGCAGCGTGCTAGCAGATACGCAGTATTTT